This T cell receptor beta chain originates from a study of OX40 agonist ivuxolimab in advanced cancers. Study-wide context: Ivuxolimab was a fully human IgG2 agonistic monoclonal antibody targeting the costimulatory receptor OX40 (CD134). Intravenous ivuxolimab was administered to patients every 2 weeks at six dose levels: 0.01, 0.1, 0.3, 1.5, 3 and 10 mg/kg. Of the 50 to 55 patients in dose escalation, about 20 had hepatocellular carcinoma, approximately 15 had melanoma, 9 had renal cell carcinoma and 9 had head and neck cancer. In the dose-escalation cohort, more than 80% of patients were male, and the mean age was approximately 60 years with a range of roughly 23 to 90. Patients were allowed to have had prior anti-PD-1, anti-PD-L1 or anti-CTLA-4 therapy, and around two fifths of the dose-escalation patients had been treated with checkpoint inhibitors. Partial responses occurred in three dose-escalation patients, of whom one had hepatocellular carcinoma and two had cutaneous melanoma. Peripheral TCRbeta sequencing was intended to test whether TCR sequence diversity was altered and clonal T-cell expansion was caused by ivuxolimab. The paper covers the monotherapy dose-escalation part of the phase I ivuxolimab trial, which included N ≈ 52 patients.

The trial excluded patients who had a history of autoimmune disease or were on systemic immunosuppression. Peripheral blood for TCR sequencing was drawn from every dose cohort at baseline, at cycle 4 day 1 and at cycle 7 day 1. Samples were obtained from an open-label, multicenter, first-in-human phase I dose-escalation trial of ivuxolimab. The trial enrolled adults with locally advanced or metastatic head and neck squamous cell, hepatocellular, melanoma or renal cell carcinoma. Before TCR sequencing, CD4+ T cells and CD8+ T cells were sorted from peripheral blood as separate populations. CDR1 and CDR2 are read off the germline V gene (reference sequence) as WNHNN and SYGVQD. The CDR3 goes from the cysteine to the phenylalanine over 14 residues. Just CDR3 DNA is preserved here, 42 bases in frame from base 1. V loses 5 bases at its end and J loses 7 bases; junction bases beyond the gene matches: 10.

For sequencing of the TCRbeta CDR3 region, genomic DNA was extracted from the sorted cells. TCRbeta CDR3 regions were sequenced using the immunoSEQ Assay. TCRdb re-hosts the immuneACCESS table, in-frame sequences only. Its copies lack some clones; in the studies checked, an unresolved V gene accounts for under half of them, and the cause for the rest is not known. The sample yields 80,000 to 95,000 clones; 92% were counted once. The ten most abundant clones make up around 0.51% of the sample. On this clone: Its antigen is unknown. Base quality data are lacking; no much larger clone is found one base away.

Points the paper makes about the study in general: After ivuxolimab, more expanded clones were found on average in CD8+ T cells than in CD4+ T cells. In the 0.1-3.0 mg/kg groups, partial responders had among the lowest normalized peripheral clonal expansion, particularly in CD8+ T cells. Low levels of normalized T-cell clonal expansion were also shown by some nonresponding patients. The antigen specificity of the peripheral T cells that underwent clonal expansion was not determined. At doses from 0.1 to 3.0 mg/kg, clonal expansion was seen in both CD4+ and CD8+ blood T cells between baseline and week 6.

This receptor chain uses TRBV10-1 and TRBJ2-7, with 8 bases in between that match TRBD1. This specimen consisted of CD4+ or CD8+ T cells sorted from blood, obtained in a trial of the OX40 agonist ivuxolimab. The receptor was derived from an adult with an advanced solid tumor such as melanoma, head and neck, liver or kidney cancer. The encoded CDR3 is CASSPGTGSGEQYF. The DNA sequence follows: TGCGCCAGCAGTCCCGGGACAGGTTCGGGGGAGCAGTACTTC.